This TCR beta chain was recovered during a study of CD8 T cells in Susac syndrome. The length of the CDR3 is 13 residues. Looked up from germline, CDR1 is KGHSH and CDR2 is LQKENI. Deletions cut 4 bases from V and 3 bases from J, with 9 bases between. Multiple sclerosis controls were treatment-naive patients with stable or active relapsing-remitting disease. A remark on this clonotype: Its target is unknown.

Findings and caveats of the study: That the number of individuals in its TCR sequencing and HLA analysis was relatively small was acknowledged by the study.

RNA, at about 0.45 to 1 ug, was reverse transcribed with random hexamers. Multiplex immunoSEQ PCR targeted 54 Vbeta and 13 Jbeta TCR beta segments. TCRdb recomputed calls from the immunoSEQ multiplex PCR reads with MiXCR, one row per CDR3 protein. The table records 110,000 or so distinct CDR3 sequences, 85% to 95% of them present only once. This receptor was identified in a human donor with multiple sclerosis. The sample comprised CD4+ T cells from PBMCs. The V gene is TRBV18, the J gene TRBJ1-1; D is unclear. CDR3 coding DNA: TGTGCCAGCTCACAATCTCCGGACACTGAAGCTTTCTTT. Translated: CASSQSPDTEAFF.